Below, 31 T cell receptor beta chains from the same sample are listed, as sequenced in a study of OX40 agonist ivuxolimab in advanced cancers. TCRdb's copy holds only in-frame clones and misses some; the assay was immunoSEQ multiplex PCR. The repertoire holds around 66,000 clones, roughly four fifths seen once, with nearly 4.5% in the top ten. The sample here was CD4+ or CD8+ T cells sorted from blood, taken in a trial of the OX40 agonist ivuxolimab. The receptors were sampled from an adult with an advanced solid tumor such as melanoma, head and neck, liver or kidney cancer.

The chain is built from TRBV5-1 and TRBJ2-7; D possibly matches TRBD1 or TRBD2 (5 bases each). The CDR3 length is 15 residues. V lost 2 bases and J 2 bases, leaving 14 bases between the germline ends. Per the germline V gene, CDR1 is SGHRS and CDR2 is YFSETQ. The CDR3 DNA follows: TGCGCCAGCAGCTTCCAGCCCGGGACGGCCTACGAGCAGTACTTC. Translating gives CASSFQPGTAYEQYF.

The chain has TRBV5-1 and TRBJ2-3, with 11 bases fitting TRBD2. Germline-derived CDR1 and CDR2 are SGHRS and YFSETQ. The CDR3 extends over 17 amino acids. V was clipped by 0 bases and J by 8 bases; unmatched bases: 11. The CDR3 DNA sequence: TGCGCCAGCAGCTTGGAGGCTAGCGGGGGGCCGGGGGGTACGCAGTATTTT. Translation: CASSLEASGGPGGTQYF.

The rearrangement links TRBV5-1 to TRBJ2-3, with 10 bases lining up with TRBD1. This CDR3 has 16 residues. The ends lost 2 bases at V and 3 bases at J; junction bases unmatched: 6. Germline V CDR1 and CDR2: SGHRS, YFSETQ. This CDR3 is CASSFSTGGWTDTQYF. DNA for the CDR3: TGCGCCAGCAGCTTCTCGACAGGGGGCTGGACAGATACGCAGTATTTT.

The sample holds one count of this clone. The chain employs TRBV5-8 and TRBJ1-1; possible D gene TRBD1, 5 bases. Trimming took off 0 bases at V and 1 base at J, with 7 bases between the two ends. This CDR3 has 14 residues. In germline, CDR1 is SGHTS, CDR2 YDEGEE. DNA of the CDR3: TGTGCCAGCAGCTTGGGACAGCCGAACACTGAAGCTTTCTTT. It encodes CASSLGQPNTEAFF.

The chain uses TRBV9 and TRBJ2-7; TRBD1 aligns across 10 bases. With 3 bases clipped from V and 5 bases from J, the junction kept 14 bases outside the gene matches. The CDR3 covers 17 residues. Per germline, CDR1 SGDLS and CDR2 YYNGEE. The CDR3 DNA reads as TGTGCCAGCAGCGAGACAGGGGGCTATACCCCCATAGACGAGCAGTACTTC. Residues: CASSETGGYTPIDEQYF. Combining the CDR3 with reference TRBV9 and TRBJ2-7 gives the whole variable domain DSGVTQTPKHLITATGQRVTLRCSPRSGDLSVYWYQQSLDQGLQFLIQYYNGEERAKGNILERFSAQQFPDLHSELNLSSLELGDSALYFCASSETGGYTPIDEQYFGPGTRLTVT.

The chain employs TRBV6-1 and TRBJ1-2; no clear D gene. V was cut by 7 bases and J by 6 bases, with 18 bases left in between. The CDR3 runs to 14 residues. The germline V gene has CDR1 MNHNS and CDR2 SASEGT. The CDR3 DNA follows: TGTGCCAGCAAGTACCTTAATGGGGTCGATGGCTACACCTTC. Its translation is CASKYLNGVDGYTF.

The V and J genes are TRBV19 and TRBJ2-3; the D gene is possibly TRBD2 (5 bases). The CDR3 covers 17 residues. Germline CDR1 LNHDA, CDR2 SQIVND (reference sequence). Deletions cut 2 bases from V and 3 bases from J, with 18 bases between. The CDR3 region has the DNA TGTGCCAGTAGTATAAGTATGGGAGCGTATGGGACAGATACGCAGTATTTT. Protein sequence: CASSISMGAYGTDTQYF.

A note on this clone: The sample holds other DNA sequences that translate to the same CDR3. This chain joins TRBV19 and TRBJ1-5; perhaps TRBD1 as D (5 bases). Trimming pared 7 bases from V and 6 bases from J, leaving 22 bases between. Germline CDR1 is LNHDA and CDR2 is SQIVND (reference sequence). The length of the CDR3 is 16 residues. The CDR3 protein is CASTTRGTLGRQPQHF. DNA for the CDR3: TGTGCCAGTACAACCCGAGGGACCCTAGGACGTCAGCCCCAGCATTTT.

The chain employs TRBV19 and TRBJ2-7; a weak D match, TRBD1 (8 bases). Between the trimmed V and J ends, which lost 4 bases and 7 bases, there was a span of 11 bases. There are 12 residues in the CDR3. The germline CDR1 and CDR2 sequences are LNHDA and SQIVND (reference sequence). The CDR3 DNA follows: TGTGCCAGTAGTAACAGGGGGGGGGAGCAGTACTTC. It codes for CASSNRGGEQYF.

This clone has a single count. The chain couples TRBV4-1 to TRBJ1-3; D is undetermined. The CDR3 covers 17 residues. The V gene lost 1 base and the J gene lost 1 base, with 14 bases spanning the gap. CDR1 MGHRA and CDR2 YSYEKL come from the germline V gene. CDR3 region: CASSQAPDRNSGNTIYF. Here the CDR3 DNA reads TGCGCCAGCAGCCAAGCACCAGACCGGAATTCTGGAAACACCATATATTTT.

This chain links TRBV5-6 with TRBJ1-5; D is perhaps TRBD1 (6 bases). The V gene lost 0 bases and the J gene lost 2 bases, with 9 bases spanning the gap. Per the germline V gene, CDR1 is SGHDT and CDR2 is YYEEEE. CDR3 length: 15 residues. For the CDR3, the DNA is TGTGCCAGCAGCTTGGGGGGGCAGGGCAATCAGCCCCAGCATTTT. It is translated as CASSLGGQGNQPQHF.

The CDR3 nucleotides read TGTGCCAGCAGCTTAAAGGGGGCGGGAAATTCACCCCTCCACTTT. It codes for CASSLKGAGNSPLHF. The chain has TRBV5-5 and TRBJ1-6; 7 positions match TRBD1. The germline CDR1 and CDR2 sequences are SGHKS and YYEKEE (reference sequence). The J segment lost 7 bases and the V segment lost 2 bases, leaving 6 bases of the junction unmatched. This CDR3 spans 15 amino acids.

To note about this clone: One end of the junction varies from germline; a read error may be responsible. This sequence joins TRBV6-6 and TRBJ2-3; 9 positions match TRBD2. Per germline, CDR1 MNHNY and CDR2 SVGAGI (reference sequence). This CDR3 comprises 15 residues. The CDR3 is CASRTTGTSKDTQYF. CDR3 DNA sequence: TGTGCCAGCAGAACTACCGGGACTAGCAAAGATACGCAGTATTTT.

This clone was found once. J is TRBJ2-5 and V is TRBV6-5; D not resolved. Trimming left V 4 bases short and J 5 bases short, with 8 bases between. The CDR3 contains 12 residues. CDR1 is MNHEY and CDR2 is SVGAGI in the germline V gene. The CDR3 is CASSLLGETQYF. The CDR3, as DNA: TGTGCCAGCAGTTTGTTGGGGGAGACCCAGTACTTC.

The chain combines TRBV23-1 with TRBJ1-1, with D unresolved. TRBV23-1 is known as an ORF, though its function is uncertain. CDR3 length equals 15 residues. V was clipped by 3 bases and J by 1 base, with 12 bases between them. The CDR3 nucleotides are TGCGCCAGCAGTCACTGGCAAACGGGGAACACTGAAGCTTTCTTT. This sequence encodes CASSHWQTGNTEAFF.

CDR3 in DNA: TGTGCCAGCAGCTCACAGGGGAACACCGGGGAGCTGTTTTTT. Its translation: CASSSQGNTGELFF. V usage is TRBV7-3 and J usage is TRBJ2-2, with D possibly matching TRBD1 (6 bases). Per germline, CDR1 SGHTA and CDR2 FQGTGA. Trimming took off 4 bases at V and 1 base at J, with 7 bases between the two ends. CDR3 length equals 14 residues.

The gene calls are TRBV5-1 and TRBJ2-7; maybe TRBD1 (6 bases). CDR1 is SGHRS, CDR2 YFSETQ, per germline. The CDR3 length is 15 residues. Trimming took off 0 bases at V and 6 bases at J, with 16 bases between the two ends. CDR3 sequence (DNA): TGCGCCAGCAGCTTGGAAATACAGGGATTGGGCGAGCAGTACTTC. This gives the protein CASSLEIQGLGEQYF. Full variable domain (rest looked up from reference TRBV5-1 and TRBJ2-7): KAGVTQTPRYLIKTRGQQVTLSCSPISGHRSVSWYQQTPGQGLQFLFEYFSETQRNKGNFPGRFSGRQFSNSRSEMNVSTLELGDSALYLCASSLEIQGLGEQYFGPGTRLTVT.

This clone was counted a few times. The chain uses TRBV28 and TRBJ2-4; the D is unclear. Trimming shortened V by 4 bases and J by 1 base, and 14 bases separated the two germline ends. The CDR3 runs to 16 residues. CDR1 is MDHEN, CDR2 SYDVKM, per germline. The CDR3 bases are TGTGCCAGCAGTTCCCCAAGCTTTTCGGCCAAAAACATTCAGTACTTC. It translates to CASSSPSFSAKNIQYF.

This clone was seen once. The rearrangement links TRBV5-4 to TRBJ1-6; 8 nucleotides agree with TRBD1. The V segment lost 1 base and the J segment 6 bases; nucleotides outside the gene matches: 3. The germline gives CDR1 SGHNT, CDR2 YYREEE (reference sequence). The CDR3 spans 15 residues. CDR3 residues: CASSLQGAINSPLHF. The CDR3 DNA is TGTGCCAGCAGCTTGCAGGGGGCGATTAATTCACCCCTCCACTTT.

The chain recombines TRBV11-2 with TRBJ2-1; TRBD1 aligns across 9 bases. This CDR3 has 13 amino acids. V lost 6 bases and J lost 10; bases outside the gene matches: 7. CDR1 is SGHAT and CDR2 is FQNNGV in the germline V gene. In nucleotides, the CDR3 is TGTGCCAGCAGGAGGACAGGGGCCGCGGAGCAGTTCTTC. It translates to CASRRTGAAEQFF.

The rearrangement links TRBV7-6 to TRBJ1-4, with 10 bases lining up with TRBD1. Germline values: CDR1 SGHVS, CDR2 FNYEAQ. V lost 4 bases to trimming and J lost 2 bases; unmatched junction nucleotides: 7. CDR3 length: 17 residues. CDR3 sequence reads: CASSSKTGQGTNEKLFF. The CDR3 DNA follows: TGTGCCAGCAGCTCGAAGACGGGACAGGGGACTAATGAAAAACTGTTTTTT.

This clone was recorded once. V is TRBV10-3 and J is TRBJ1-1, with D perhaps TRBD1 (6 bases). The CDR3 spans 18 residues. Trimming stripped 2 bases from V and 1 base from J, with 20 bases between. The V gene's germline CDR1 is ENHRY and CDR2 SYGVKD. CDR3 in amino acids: CAISEGTRGRQGNTEAFF. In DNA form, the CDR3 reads TGTGCCATCAGTGAGGGGACACGGGGGCGTCAGGGGAACACTGAAGCTTTCTTT.

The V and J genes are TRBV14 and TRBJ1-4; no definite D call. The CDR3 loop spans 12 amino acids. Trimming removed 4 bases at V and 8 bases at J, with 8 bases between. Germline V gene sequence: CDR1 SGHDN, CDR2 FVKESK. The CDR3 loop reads CASSPKGEKLFF. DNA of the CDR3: TGTGCCAGCAGCCCCAAAGGAGAAAAACTGTTTTTT.

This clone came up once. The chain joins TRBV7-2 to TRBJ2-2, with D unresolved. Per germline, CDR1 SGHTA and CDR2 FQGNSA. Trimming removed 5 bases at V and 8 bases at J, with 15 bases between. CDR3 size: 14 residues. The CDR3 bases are TGTGCCAGCAGCCATATCCGATTCACGGGGGAGCTGTTTTTT. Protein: CASSHIRFTGELFF.

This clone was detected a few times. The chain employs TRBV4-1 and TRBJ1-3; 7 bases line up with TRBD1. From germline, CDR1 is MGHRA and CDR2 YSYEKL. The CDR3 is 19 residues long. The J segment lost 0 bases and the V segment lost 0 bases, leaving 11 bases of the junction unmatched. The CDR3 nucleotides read TGCGCCAGCAGCCAAGATCCGGGGACAGCCTGGACCTCTGGAAACACCATATATTTT. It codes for CASSQDPGTAWTSGNTIYF.

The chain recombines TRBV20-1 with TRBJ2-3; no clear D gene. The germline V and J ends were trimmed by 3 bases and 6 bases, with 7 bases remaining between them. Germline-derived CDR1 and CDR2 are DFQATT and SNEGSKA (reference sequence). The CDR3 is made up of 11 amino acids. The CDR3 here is CSASRGDTQYF. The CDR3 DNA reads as TGCAGTGCTAGCCGCGGCGATACGCAGTATTTT.

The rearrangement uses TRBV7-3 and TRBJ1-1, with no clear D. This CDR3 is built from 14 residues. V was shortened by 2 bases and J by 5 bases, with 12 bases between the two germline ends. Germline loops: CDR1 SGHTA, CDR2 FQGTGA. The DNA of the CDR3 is TGTGCCAGCAGCTTATTGGGGAGACAAACTGAAGCTTTCTTT. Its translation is CASSLLGRQTEAFF.

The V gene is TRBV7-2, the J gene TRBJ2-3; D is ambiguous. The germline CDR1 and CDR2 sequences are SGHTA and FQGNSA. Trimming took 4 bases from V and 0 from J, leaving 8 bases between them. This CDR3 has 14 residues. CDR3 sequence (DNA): TGTGCCAGCAGCTCCATCCCCAGCACAGATACGCAGTATTTT. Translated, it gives CASSSIPSTDTQYF.

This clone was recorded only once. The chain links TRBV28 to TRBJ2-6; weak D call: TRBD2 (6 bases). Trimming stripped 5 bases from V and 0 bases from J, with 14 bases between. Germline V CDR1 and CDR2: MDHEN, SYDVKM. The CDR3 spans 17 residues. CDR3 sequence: CASSKGGHFSGANVLTF. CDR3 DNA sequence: TGTGCCAGCAGTAAGGGAGGACATTTCTCTGGGGCCAACGTCCTGACTTTC.

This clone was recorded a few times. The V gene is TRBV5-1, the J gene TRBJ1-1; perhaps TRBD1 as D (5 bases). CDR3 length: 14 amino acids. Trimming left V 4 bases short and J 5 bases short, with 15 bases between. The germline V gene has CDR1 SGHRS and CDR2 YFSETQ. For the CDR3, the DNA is TGCGCCAGCAGCCGGGACCACCAGGGAACTGAAGCTTTCTTT. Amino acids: CASSRDHQGTEAFF.

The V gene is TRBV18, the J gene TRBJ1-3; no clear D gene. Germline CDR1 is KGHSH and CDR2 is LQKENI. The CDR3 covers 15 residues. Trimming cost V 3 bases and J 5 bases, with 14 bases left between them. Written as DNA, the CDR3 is TGTGCCAGCTCACCCCTTGGAGAATCGAGAAACACCATATATTTT. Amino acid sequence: CASSPLGESRNTIYF.